One sample yielded the 15 T cell receptor beta chains listed below, sequenced in a study of blood T cell repertoires in COVID-19. The assay was immunoSEQ multiplex PCR, and TCRdb's table has in-frame clones only and misses some. The sample records around 100,000 clones, just under 80% being singletons. The material sequenced was peripheral blood. The receptor set was obtained from a woman between 65 and 79 years old with acute or convalescent COVID-19.

CDR3 region: CASSQEAGDEQFF. The CDR3 nucleotides are TGTGCCAGCAGCCAAGAGGCGGGGGATGAGCAGTTCTTC. J is TRBJ2-1 and V is TRBV4-2; 7 nucleotides align to TRBD2. Germline-derived CDR1 and CDR2 are LGHNA and YNFKEQ. The CDR3 has 13 amino acids. Trimming cost V 0 bases and J 8 bases; bases outside gene matches: 1.

The chain employs TRBV20-1 and TRBJ2-5; 7 nucleotides agree with TRBD1. Germline CDR1 reads DFQATT; CDR2 reads SNEGSKA (reference sequence). After removal of 3 bases from V and 5 bases from J, the junction contained 3 bases not matched to a gene. The CDR3 length is 12 residues. The CDR3 bases are TGCAGTGCTAGTCTGACAGGGGAGACCCAGTACTTC. It is translated as CSASLTGETQYF.

The rearrangement links TRBV19 to TRBJ2-1; TRBD2 agrees at 10 bases. Germline V lookup: CDR1 LNHDA, CDR2 SQIVND (reference sequence). Trimming at V came to 6 bases and at J to 7 bases, leaving 6 bases not matched to a gene. This CDR3 region has 14 residues. Here the CDR3 DNA reads TGTGCCAGTAGAACTAGCGGGGTGAGGAATGAGCAGTTCTTC. Amino acid sequence: CASRTSGVRNEQFF.

This clone was detected a few times. This rearrangement joins TRBV7-3 to TRBJ2-7; tentatively, D is TRBD1 (6 bases). Per germline, CDR1 SGHTA and CDR2 FQGTGA. The length of the CDR3 is 13 residues. V was cut by 2 bases and J by 3 bases, with 8 bases left in between. The CDR3 DNA follows: TGTGCCAGCAGCTTATCACAGGGCTACGAGCAGTACTTC. Its translation is CASSLSQGYEQYF.

This clone came up once. V and J are TRBV7-9 and TRBJ1-4; D not resolved. The V gene's germline CDR1 is SEHNR and CDR2 FQNEAQ (reference sequence). V was cut by 2 bases and J by 6 bases, with 7 bases left in between. The CDR3 is 13 amino acids. As DNA, the CDR3 is TGTGCCAGCAGCTTAAAGGGAGATGAAAAACTGTTTTTT. Translation: CASSLKGDEKLFF. The complete variable domain, with remaining parts taken from reference TRBV7-9 and TRBJ1-4, reads DTGVSQNPRHKITKRGQNVTFRCDPISEHNRLYWYRQTLGQGPEFLTYFQNEAQLEKSRLLSDRFSAERPKGSFSTLEIQRTEQGDSAMYLCASSLKGDEKLFFGSGTQLSVL.

J is TRBJ2-3 and V is TRBV18; 15 nucleotides agree with TRBD2. CDR3 size: 17 residues. The germline V gene encodes CDR1 KGHSH and CDR2 LQKENI. The J segment lost 2 bases and the V segment lost 2 bases, leaving 2 bases of the junction unmatched. CDR3 amino acids: CASSPGLAGGTTDTQYF. DNA of the CDR3: TGTGCCAGCTCACCAGGACTAGCGGGGGGGACCACAGATACGCAGTATTTT.

The chain combines TRBV9 with TRBJ1-1; 10 bases map to TRBD1. Germline V gene lookup returns CDR1 SGDLS and CDR2 YYNGEE. CDR3 length: 15 residues. V was pared by 5 bases and J by 1 base, with 5 bases of the junction left unmatched. CDR3 sequence: CASSMTGGANTEAFF. The DNA of the CDR3 is TGTGCCAGCAGTATGACAGGGGGCGCGAACACTGAAGCTTTCTTT.

The CDR3 coding sequence is TGTGCCAGTAGTGTGGGACTTCAAGAGACCCAGTACTTC. Translation: CASSVGLQETQYF. The rearrangement links TRBV19 to TRBJ2-5, with a weak D call TRBD2 (6 bases). CDR3 size: 13 residues. Trimming shortened V by 5 bases and J by 2 bases, and 9 bases separated the two germline ends. The germline CDR1 and CDR2 sequences are LNHDA and SQIVND (reference sequence). The whole variable domain, filled in from reference TRBV19 and TRBJ2-5, reads DGGITQSPKYLFRKEGQNVTLSCEQNLNHDAMYWYRQDPGQGLRLIYYSQIVNDFQKGDIAEGYSVSREKKESFPLTVTSAQKNPTAFYLCASSVGLQETQYFGPGTRLLVL.

This clone was recorded only once. This chain connects TRBV6-5 to TRBJ2-2; 14 nucleotides match TRBD2. V shed 6 bases and J 6 bases; nucleotides not matched to a gene: 3. Germline CDR1 is MNHEY and CDR2 is SVGAGI. CDR3 size: 15 residues. The CDR3 is CASRPTSGGAGELFF. The DNA of the CDR3 is TGTGCCAGCAGACCGACTAGCGGGGGGGCCGGGGAGCTGTTTTTT.

A few counts support this clone. This rearrangement joins TRBV2 to TRBJ2-7; 8 positions agree with TRBD1. Per the germline V gene, CDR1 is SNHLY and CDR2 is FYNNEI. The CDR3 consists of 14 residues. Unmatched junction bases numbered 4, after V lost 5 bases and J lost 1 base. The CDR3 loop reads CASSRGQVSYEQYV. As DNA, the CDR3 is TGTGCCAGCAGTAGGGGACAGGTATCCTACGAGCAGTACGTC.

The chain joins TRBV2 to TRBJ1-2; D is unclear. V was clipped by 5 bases and J by 8 bases, with 15 bases between them. CDR3 length: 13 residues. CDR1 and CDR2 from the germline V gene are SNHLY and FYNNEI. The CDR3 region is CASSPSPLGGYTF. The CDR3, as DNA: TGTGCCAGCAGTCCTAGCCCCCTTGGCGGCTACACCTTC. Drawing the rest from reference TRBV2 and TRBJ1-2, the complete variable domain is EPEVTQTPSHQVTQMGQEVILRCVPISNHLYFYWYRQILGQKVEFLVSFYNNEISEKSEIFDDQFSVERPDGSNFTLKIRSTKLEDSAMYFCASSPSPLGGYTFGSGTRLTVV.

The chain couples TRBV28 to TRBJ1-4; 7 bases fit TRBD1. V was pared by 5 bases and J by 5 bases, with 2 bases of the junction left unmatched. This CDR3 is built from 13 residues. Germline-derived CDR1 and CDR2 are MDHEN and SYDVKM. The CDR3 spells CASSPGGNEKLFF. As DNA, the CDR3 is TGTGCCAGCAGTCCAGGGGGGAATGAAAAACTGTTTTTT.

This sequence joins TRBV3-1 (or the pseudogene TRBV3-2) and TRBJ1-5, with TRBD1 as a possible D gene (5 bases). Germline V gives CDR1 LGHDT, CDR2 YNNKEL (reference sequence). The CDR3 extends over 14 amino acids. V was clipped by 6 bases and J by 1 base, with 10 bases between them. The CDR3 sequence is CASSLGASNQPQHF. The CDR3 bases are TGTGCCAGCAGTCTTGGGGCGAGCAATCAGCCCCAGCATTTT.

This sequence joins TRBV7-8 and TRBJ2-5; 12 bases align to TRBD2. The germline gives CDR1 SGHVS, CDR2 FQNEAQ. This CDR3 has 16 residues. The ends lost 3 bases at V and 2 bases at J; junction bases unmatched: 4. DNA for the CDR3: TGTGCCAGCAGCTTCGGACTAGCGGGGACACAAGAGACCCAGTACTTC. Translated: CASSFGLAGTQETQYF.

The genes are TRBV6-5 and TRBJ2-5; D is perhaps TRBD1 (6 bases). CDR1 MNHEY and CDR2 SVGAGI come from the germline V gene. The CDR3 length is 13 residues. The V end lost 2 bases, the J end lost 2 bases, and 6 bases lay between the germline ends. The CDR3 is CASSYTGQETQYF. The CDR3, as DNA: TGTGCCAGCAGTTACACAGGGCAAGAGACCCAGTACTTC.